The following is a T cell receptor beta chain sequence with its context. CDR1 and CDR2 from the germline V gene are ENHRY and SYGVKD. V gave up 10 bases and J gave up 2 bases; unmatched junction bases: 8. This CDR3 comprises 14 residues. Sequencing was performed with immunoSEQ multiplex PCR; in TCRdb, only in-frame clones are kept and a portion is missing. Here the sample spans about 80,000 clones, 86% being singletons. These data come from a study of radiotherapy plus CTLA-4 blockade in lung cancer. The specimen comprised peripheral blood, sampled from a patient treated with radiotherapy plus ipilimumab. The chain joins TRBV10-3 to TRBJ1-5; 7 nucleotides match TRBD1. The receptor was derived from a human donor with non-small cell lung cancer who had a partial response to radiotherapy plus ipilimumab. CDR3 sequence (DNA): TGTGCCACCATGCACGGACAGGGCAATCAGCCCCAGCATTTT. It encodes CATMHGQGNQPQHF.